This TCR beta chain emerged from a study of immune evolution from preneoplasia to lung adenocarcinoma. Study-wide points: Clonality was highest in normal lung, lower in later-stage lesions apparently.

Profiling relied on immunoSEQ multiplex PCR, and the TCRdb table lists in-frame clones only, not all of them. The sample has some 4,500 clones, 65% to 75% seen once. Trimming left V 4 bases short and J 2 bases short, with 16 bases between. The CDR3 sequence is 16 residues long. Germline loops: CDR1 MDHEN, CDR2 SYDVKM. In its sample, this clone was seen a few times. Its antigen is as yet unknown. Sequencing used FFPE adjacent normal lung tissue. This receptor was obtained from a person aged 60-79 years with lung adenocarcinoma. This sequence joins TRBV28 and TRBJ2-3, with D possibly being TRBD1 (5 bases). The CDR3 spells CASSSPWGGDTDTQYF. The CDR3 nucleotides are TGTGCCAGCAGTTCCCCCTGGGGCGGTGACACAGATACGCAGTATTTT.